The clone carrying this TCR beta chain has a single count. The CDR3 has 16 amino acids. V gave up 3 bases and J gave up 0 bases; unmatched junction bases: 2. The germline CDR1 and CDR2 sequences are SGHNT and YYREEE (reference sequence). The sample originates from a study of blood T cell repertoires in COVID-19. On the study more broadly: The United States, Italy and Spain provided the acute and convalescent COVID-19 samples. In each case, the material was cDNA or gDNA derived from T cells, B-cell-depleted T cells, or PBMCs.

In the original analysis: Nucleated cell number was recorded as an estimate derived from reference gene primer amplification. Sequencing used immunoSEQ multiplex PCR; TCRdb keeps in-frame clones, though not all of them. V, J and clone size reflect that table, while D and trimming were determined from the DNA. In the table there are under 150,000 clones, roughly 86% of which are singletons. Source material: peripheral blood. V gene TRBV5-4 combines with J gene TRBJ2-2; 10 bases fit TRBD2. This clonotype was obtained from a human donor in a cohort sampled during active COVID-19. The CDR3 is CASSWGTSANTGELFF. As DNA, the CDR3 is TGTGCCAGCAGCTGGGGGACTAGCGCGAACACCGGGGAGCTGTTTTTT. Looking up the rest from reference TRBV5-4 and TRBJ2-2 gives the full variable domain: ETGVTQSPTHLIKTRGQQVTLRCSSQSGHNTVSWYQQALGQGPQFIFQYYREEENGRGNFPPRFSGLQFPNYSSELNVNALELDDSALYLCASSWGTSANTGELFFGEGSRLTVL.